A single sample is the source of the 18 T cell receptor beta chains below, sequenced in a study of T cell changes during pregnancy in multiple sclerosis (dated by TCRdb to the late 2010s). The method was the immunoSEQ multiplex PCR assay. Held by TCRdb, this immuneACCESS table contains in-frame sequences only and omits some clones. Under half of the omission traces to an unresolved V gene where checked; the cause of the rest is unknown. The sample table records 64,000 or so clones; over 95% of these occur just once. The ten top clones hold roughly 2.5% of the sample. The sequences come from CD8+ T cells from peripheral blood mononuclear cells, collected after pregnancy. The receptors originated from a female donor with multiple sclerosis, enrolled in a pregnancy study.

This clone appeared once. J is TRBJ2-2 and V is TRBV2, with a tentative D call TRBD1 (6 bases). CDR1 SNHLY and CDR2 FYNNEI come from the germline V gene. This CDR3 is 15 amino acids long. V was pared by 5 bases and J by 1 base, with 11 bases between. In DNA, the CDR3 is TGTGCCAGCAGTCCCCTGACAGGGAACACCGGGGAGCTGTTTTTT. Translated: CASSPLTGNTGELFF.

This clone was seen once. The chain links TRBV19 to TRBJ1-1; a weak D match, TRBD1 (5 bases). Trimming left V 3 bases short and J 0 bases short, with 8 bases between. The CDR3 is 14 residues long. Germline lookup yields CDR1 LNHDA and CDR2 SQIVND (reference sequence). CDR3 in DNA: TGTGCCAGTAGTATCGACAGTATGAACACTGAAGCTTTCTTT. It encodes CASSIDSMNTEAFF.

This chain links TRBV7-6 with TRBJ2-1; 11 bases align to TRBD2. The junction had 6 bases not matched to a gene; V was cut back by 1 base and J by 4 bases. The length of the CDR3 is 17 residues. In germline, CDR1 is SGHVS, CDR2 FNYEAQ. The CDR3 sequence: CASSLVLAGGSYNEQFF. In DNA, the CDR3 is TGTGCCAGCAGCTTAGTTCTAGCGGGAGGTTCGTACAATGAGCAGTTCTTC.

The V call is TRBV4-2, the J call TRBJ1-5; D unclear. This CDR3 has 15 residues. The ends were cut back, 0 bases at V and 3 bases at J, with 9 bases in the middle. Germline V gene sequence: CDR1 LGHNA, CDR2 YNFKEQ. CDR3 DNA: TGTGCCAGCAGCCAAGATGAAGGAGCCAATCAGCCCCAGCATTTT. This sequence encodes CASSQDEGANQPQHF.

This chain uses TRBV7-3 with TRBJ2-1; D is unresolved. V was shortened by 8 bases and J by 4 bases, with 18 bases between the two germline ends. This CDR3 spans 15 amino acids. CDR1 is SGHTA, CDR2 FQGTGA, per germline. Here the CDR3 DNA reads TGTGCCAGCTCACGGAATGACAAAGCATACAATGAGCAGTTCTTC. This encodes CASSRNDKAYNEQFF. Combining the CDR3 with reference TRBV7-3 and TRBJ2-1 gives the whole variable domain GAGVSQTPSNKVTEKGKYVELRCDPISGHTALYWYRQSLGQGPEFLIYFQGTGAADDSGLPNDRFFAVRPEGSVSTLKIQRTERGDSAVYLCASSRNDKAYNEQFFGPGTRLTVL.

The rearrangement uses TRBV7-9 and TRBJ1-1, with 10 nucleotides matching TRBD1. The CDR3 spans 15 residues. CDR1 and CDR2 from the germline V gene are SEHNR and FQNEAQ (reference sequence). V lost 5 bases to trimming and J lost 6 bases; unmatched junction nucleotides: 9. The CDR3 sequence is CASSDGQGVVSEAFF. The DNA for the CDR3 is TGTGCCAGCAGCGACGGACAGGGGGTTGTCTCTGAAGCTTTCTTT.

This sequence joins TRBV28 and TRBJ2-4; D might be TRBD2 (5 bases). CDR3 length equals 15 residues. Germline V lookup: CDR1 MDHEN, CDR2 SYDVKM. V was clipped by 3 bases and J by 1 base, with 10 bases between them. The chain's CDR3 is CASSLRERAKNIQYF. The CDR3 DNA reads as TGTGCCAGCAGTTTGAGGGAGCGGGCCAAAAACATTCAGTACTTC.

The chain joins TRBV9 to TRBJ2-2, with D tentatively TRBD2 (6 bases). V was clipped by 0 bases and J by 1 base, with 16 bases between them. The germline V gene has CDR1 SGDLS and CDR2 YYNGEE. The CDR3 totals 18 residues. The CDR3 reads CASSVAETGAQNTGELFF. The CDR3 DNA sequence: TGTGCCAGCAGCGTAGCTGAGACGGGAGCGCAGAACACCGGGGAGCTGTTTTTT.

V gene TRBV19 combines with J gene TRBJ1-1; tentatively, D is TRBD1 (5 bases). This CDR3 has 13 residues. Germline V gene data show CDR1 as LNHDA and CDR2 as SQIVND (reference sequence). V was clipped by 3 bases and J by 4 bases, with 9 bases between them. DNA for the CDR3: TGTGCCAGTAGTATTCAGGGTTTCACTGAAGCTTTCTTT. This translates into CASSIQGFTEAFF. Variable domain in full (rest from reference TRBV19 and TRBJ1-1): DGGITQSPKYLFRKEGQNVTLSCEQNLNHDAMYWYRQDPGQGLRLIYYSQIVNDFQKGDIAEGYSVSREKKESFPLTVTSAQKNPTAFYLCASSIQGFTEAFFGQGTRLTVV.

This chain joins TRBV28 and TRBJ1-2, with D uncertain. This CDR3 has 11 amino acids. The V end lost 6 bases, the J end lost 8 bases, and 10 bases lay between the germline ends. Germline V CDR1 and CDR2: MDHEN, SYDVKM. CDR3 region: CASSTGVGYTF. In DNA, the CDR3 is TGTGCCAGCAGCACGGGTGTGGGCTACACCTTC.

This clone is a singleton in its sample. The rearrangement links TRBV7-9 to TRBJ1-1, with unresolved D. CDR1 is SEHNR and CDR2 is FQNEAQ in the germline V gene (reference sequence). V lost 1 base and J lost 1, with 7 bases in between. CDR3 length equals 14 residues. The CDR3 DNA sequence: TGTGCCAGCAGCTTAGATTTCGGGAACACTGAAGCTTTCTTT. This codes for CASSLDFGNTEAFF.

This clone was counted a few times. The V call is TRBV4-2, the J call TRBJ1-1, with D possibly TRBD1 on 5 matching bases. The length of the CDR3 is 11 residues. V lost 3 bases and J lost 9, with 8 bases in between. Germline CDR1 is LGHNA and CDR2 is YNFKEQ. CDR3 region: CASSQGGQAFF. In nucleotides, the CDR3 is TGTGCCAGCAGCCAGGGGGGACAAGCTTTCTTT.

DNA for the CDR3: TGTGCCAGCAGCCTAACTACAGGGTCCACCTATGGCTACACCTTC. It translates to CASSLTTGSTYGYTF. This chain joins TRBV6-5 and TRBJ1-2; a possible D gene is TRBD1 (6 bases). The CDR3 totals 15 residues. Trimming removed 6 bases at V and 4 bases at J, with 18 bases between. From germline, CDR1 is MNHEY and CDR2 SVGAGI.

The rearrangement joins TRBV28 to TRBJ2-5, with D tentatively TRBD1 (5 bases). Germline values: CDR1 MDHEN, CDR2 SYDVKM. The V gene lost 6 bases and the J gene lost 0 bases, with 14 bases spanning the gap. This CDR3 region has 15 residues. CDR3 DNA sequence: TGTGCCAGCAGCTCCACGAAGGACAACCAAGAGACCCAGTACTTC. Its translation: CASSSTKDNQETQYF.

The J gene is TRBJ2-2, the V gene TRBV27; possible D gene TRBD1, 5 bases. This CDR3 is built from 15 residues. Germline CDR1 reads MNHEY; CDR2 reads SMNVEV (reference sequence). Trimming left V 1 base short and J 1 base short, with 7 bases between. Here the CDR3 reads CASSLWQGNTGELFF. CDR3 nucleotides: TGTGCCAGCAGTTTATGGCAGGGGAACACCGGGGAGCTGTTTTTT.

The genes are TRBV10-3 and TRBJ2-7, with 10 bases matching TRBD2. V shed 10 bases, J shed 5 bases, and the junction held 11 bases outside the gene matches. Germline assignment: CDR1 ENHRY and CDR2 SYGVKD. The CDR3 contains 14 residues. The CDR3 region is CATMGAGGPDEQYF. The CDR3, as DNA: TGTGCCACAATGGGAGCGGGAGGGCCGGACGAGCAGTACTTC.

V and J are TRBV27 and TRBJ2-1; TRBD1 is a possible D gene (6 bases). The CDR3 runs 13 residues. Germline V gene data show CDR1 as MNHEY and CDR2 as SMNVEV (reference sequence). Trimming removed 7 bases from V and 4 bases from J, with 11 bases in between. The CDR3 here is CASTRGRYNEQFF. CDR3 coding DNA: TGTGCCAGCACCAGGGGCAGGTACAATGAGCAGTTCTTC.

V and J are TRBV27 and TRBJ1-4; 9 positions agree with TRBD1. The CDR3 consists of 16 residues. The germline V gene has CDR1 MNHEY and CDR2 SMNVEV (reference sequence). The V and J ends lost 5 bases and 6 bases, in that order; junction bases with no gene match: 10. CDR3 amino acids: CASSLGGQGGYEKLFF. The CDR3 DNA sequence: TGTGCCAGCAGTCTGGGGGGACAGGGCGGTTATGAAAAACTGTTTTTT.